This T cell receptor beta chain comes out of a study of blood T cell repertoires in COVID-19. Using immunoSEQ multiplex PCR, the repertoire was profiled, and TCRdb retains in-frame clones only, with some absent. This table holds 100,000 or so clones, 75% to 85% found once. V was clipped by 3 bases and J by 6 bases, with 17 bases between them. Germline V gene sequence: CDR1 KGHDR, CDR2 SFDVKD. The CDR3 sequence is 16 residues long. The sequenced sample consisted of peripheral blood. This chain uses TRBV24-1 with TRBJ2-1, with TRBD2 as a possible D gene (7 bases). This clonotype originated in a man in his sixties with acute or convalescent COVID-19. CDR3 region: CATSDNGGGALNEQFF. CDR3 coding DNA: TGTGCCACCAGTGATAATGGAGGGGGGGCCCTCAATGAGCAGTTCTTC.